Described below is a single T cell receptor (beta chain) sequence and its context. The data are from a study of blood T cell repertoires in COVID-19. Study details: T cells, B-cell-depleted T cells, or PBMCs provided the cDNA or gDNA that served as material.

Only in-frame clones appear in the TCRdb table, and some are missing; sequencing was by immunoSEQ multiplex PCR. Among around 99,000 clones listed, around 78% were seen once. Trimming took 6 bases from V and 2 from J; bases not matched to a gene: 3. The CDR3 sequence is 14 residues long. Germline lookup yields CDR1 MDHEN and CDR2 SYDVKM. This sequence originates from a woman aged 60-75 years with acute or convalescent COVID-19. The sequenced sample consisted of peripheral blood. The J gene is TRBJ1-3, the V gene TRBV28, with 8 positions matching TRBD1. CDR3 sequence (DNA): TGTGCCAGCAGGGTACAGGGGGCTGGAAACACCATATATTTT. Encoded protein: CASRVQGAGNTIYF.